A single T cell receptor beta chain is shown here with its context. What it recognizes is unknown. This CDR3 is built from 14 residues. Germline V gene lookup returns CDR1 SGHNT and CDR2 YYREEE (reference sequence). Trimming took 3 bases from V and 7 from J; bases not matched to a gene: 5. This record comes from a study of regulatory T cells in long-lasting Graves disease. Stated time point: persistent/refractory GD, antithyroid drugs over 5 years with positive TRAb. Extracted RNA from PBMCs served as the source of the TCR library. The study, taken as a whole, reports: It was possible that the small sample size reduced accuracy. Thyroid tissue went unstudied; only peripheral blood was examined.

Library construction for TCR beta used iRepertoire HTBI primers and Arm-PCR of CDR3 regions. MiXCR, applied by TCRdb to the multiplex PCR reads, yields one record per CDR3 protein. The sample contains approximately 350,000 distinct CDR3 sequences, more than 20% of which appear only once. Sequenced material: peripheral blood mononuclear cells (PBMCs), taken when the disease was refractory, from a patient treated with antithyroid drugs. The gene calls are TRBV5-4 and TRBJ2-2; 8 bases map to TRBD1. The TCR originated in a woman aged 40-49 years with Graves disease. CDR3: CASSSGTGGGELFF. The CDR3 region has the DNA TGTGCCAGCAGCTCAGGGACAGGCGGCGGGGAGCTGTTTTTT. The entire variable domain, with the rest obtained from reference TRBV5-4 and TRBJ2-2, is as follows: ETGVTQSPTHLIKTRGQQVTLRCSSQSGHNTVSWYQQALGQGPQFIFQYYREEENGRGNFPPRFSGLQFPNYSSELNVNALELDDSALYLCASSSGTGGGELFFGEGSRLTVL.